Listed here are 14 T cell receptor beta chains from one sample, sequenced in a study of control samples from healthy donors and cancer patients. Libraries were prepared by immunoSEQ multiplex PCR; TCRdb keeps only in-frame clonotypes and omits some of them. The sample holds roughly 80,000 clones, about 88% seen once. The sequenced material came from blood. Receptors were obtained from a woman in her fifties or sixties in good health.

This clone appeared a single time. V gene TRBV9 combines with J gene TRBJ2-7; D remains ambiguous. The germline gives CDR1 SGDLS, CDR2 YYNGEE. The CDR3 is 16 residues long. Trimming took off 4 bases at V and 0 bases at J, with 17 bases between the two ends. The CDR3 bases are TGTGCCAGCAGCCACGGACGGGCGACAAGCTCCTACGAGCAGTACTTC. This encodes CASSHGRATSSYEQYF.

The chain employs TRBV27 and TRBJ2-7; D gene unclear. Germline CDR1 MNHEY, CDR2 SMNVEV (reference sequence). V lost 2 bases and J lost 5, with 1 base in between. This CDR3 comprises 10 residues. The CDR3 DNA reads TGTGCCAGCAGTTTAGACGAGCAGTACTTC. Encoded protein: CASSLDEQYF.

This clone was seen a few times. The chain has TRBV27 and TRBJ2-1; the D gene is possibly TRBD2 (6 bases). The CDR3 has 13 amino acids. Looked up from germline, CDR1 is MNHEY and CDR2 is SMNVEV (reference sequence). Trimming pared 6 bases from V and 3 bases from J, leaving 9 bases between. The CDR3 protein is CASSLGGYNEQFF. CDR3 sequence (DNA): TGTGCCAGCAGCCTCGGGGGCTACAATGAGCAGTTCTTC.

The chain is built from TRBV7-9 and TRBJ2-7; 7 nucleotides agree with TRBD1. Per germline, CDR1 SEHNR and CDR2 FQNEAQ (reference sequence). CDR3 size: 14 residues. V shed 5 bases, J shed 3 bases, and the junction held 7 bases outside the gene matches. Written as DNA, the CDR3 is TGTGCCAGCAGCAGGACAGGACTCTTCTACGAGCAGTACTTC. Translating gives CASSRTGLFYEQYF. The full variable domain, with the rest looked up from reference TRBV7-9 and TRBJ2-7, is DTGVSQNPRHKITKRGQNVTFRCDPISEHNRLYWYRQTLGQGPEFLTYFQNEAQLEKSRLLSDRFSAERPKGSFSTLEIQRTEQGDSAMYLCASSRTGLFYEQYFGPGTRLTVT.

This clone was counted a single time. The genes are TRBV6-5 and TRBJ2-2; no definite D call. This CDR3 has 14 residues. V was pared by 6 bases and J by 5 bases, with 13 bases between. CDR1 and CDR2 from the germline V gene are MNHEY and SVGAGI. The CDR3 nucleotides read TGTGCCAGCAGACGGATTAGCAGGACCGGGGAGCTGTTTTTT. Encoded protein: CASRRISRTGELFF.

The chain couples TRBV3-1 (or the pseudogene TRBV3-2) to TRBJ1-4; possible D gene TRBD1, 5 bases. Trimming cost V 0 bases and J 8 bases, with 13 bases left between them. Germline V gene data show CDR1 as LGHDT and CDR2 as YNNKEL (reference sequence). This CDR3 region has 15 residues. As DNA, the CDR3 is TGTGCCAGCAGCCAAGAGGGAAGGGACGGGGAAAAACTGTTTTTT. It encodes CASSQEGRDGEKLFF.

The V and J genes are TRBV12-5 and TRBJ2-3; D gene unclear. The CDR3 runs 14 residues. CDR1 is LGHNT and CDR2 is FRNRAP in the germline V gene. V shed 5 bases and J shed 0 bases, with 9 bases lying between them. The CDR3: CASGDGVSTDTQYF. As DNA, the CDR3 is TGTGCTAGTGGTGACGGTGTTAGCACAGATACGCAGTATTTT.

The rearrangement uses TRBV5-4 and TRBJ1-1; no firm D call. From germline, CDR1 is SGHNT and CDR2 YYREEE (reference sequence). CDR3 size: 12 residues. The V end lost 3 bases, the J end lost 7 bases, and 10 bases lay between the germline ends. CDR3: CASSSDAIEAFF. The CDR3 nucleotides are TGTGCCAGCAGCTCGGACGCAATTGAAGCTTTCTTT. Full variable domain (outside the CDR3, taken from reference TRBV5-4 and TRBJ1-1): ETGVTQSPTHLIKTRGQQVTLRCSSQSGHNTVSWYQQALGQGPQFIFQYYREEENGRGNFPPRFSGLQFPNYSSELNVNALELDDSALYLCASSSDAIEAFFGQGTRLTVV.

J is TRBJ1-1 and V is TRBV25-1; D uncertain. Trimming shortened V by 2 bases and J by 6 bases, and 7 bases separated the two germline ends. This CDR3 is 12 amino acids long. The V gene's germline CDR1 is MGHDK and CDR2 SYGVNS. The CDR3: CASSENRAEAFF. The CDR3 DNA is TGTGCCAGCAGTGAAAACCGGGCTGAAGCTTTCTTT.

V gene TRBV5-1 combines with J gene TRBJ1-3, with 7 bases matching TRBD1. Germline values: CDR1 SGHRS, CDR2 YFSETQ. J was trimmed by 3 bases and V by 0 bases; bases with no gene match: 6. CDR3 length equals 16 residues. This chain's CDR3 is CASSLGPQGGGNTIYF. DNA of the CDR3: TGCGCCAGCAGCTTGGGCCCGCAGGGGGGTGGAAACACCATATATTTT.

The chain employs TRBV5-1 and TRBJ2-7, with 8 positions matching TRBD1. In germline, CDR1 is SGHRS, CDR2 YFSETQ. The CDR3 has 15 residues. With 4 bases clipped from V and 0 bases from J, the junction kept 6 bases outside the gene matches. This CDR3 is CASSGGQGSSYEQYF. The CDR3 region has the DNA TGCGCCAGCAGCGGAGGACAGGGAAGCTCCTACGAGCAGTACTTC. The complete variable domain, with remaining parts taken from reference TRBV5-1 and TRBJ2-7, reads KAGVTQTPRYLIKTRGQQVTLSCSPISGHRSVSWYQQTPGQGLQFLFEYFSETQRNKGNFPGRFSGRQFSNSRSEMNVSTLELGDSALYLCASSGGQGSSYEQYFGPGTRLTVT.

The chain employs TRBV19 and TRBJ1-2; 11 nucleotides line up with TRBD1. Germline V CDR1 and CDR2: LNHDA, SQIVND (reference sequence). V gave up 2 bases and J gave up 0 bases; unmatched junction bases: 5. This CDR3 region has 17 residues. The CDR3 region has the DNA TGTGCCAGTAGTATATGGGACAGGGGGACGACTAACTATGGCTACACCTTC. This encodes CASSIWDRGTTNYGYTF.

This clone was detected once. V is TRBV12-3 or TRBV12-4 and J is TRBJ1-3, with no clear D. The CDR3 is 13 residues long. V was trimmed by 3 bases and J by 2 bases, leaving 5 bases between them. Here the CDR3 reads CASSLGAGNTIYF. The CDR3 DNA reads TGTGCCAGCAGTTTGGGTGCTGGAAACACCATATATTTT.

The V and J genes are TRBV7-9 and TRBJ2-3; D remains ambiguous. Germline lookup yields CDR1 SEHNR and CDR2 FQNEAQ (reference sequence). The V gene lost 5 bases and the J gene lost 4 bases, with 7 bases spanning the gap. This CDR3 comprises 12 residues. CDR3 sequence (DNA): TGTGCCAGCAGCACCTGGTCAGATACGCAGTATTTT. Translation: CASSTWSDTQYF.